This T cell receptor (beta chain) came from a study of blood T cell repertoires in COVID-19. Whole-study context: Samples representing acute and convalescent COVID-19 were sourced from the United States, Italy and Spain. Nucleic acid was either cDNA or gDNA, and it came from T cells, B-cell-depleted T cells, or PBMCs.

V lost 4 bases, J lost 1 base, and 7 bases lay in between. Germline V gene sequence: CDR1 SEHNR, CDR2 FQNEAQ (reference sequence). This CDR3 has 13 amino acids. Measured with immunoSEQ multiplex PCR; TCRdb has only the in-frame clones, and not every one. This table holds some 200,000 clones, 80% to 90% found once. The TCR was taken from an older woman who had recovered from COVID-19. Source material: peripheral blood. The genes are TRBV7-9 and TRBJ1-1; no reliable D call. The CDR3 sequence: CASSSHRNTEAFF. CDR3 DNA: TGTGCCAGCAGCTCCCACAGGAACACTGAAGCTTTCTTT.